This T cell receptor (beta chain) was sequenced for a study of identifying expanded T cells in peripheral blood. Study-wide findings and caveats: About 1.2 clones differed between technical replicates, versus approximately 17 and 20 over time. Approximately two-week clone count variance significantly increased as total template count grew.

In regard to this clone: Its target is not known.

Germline V CDR1 and CDR2: ENHRY, SYGVKD. The CDR3 length is 13 residues. The V gene end was trimmed by 10 bases and the J gene end by 6 bases; junction bases not matched to a gene: 7. Method: immunoSEQ multiplex PCR; TCRdb's copy keeps in-frame clones and lacks some. Of 70,000 to 95,000 clones in the sample, around nine tenths were seen once. This sequence was found in a person between 18 and 69 years old in good health. The J gene is TRBJ1-4, the V gene TRBV10-3, with TRBD1 identical over 8 bases. The sequencing input was blood. This CDR3 is CATGQGGDEKLFF. In DNA, the CDR3 is TGTGCCACCGGACAGGGCGGAGATGAAAAACTGTTTTTT.